These 20 T cell receptor beta chains were all obtained from the same sample, sequenced in a study of blood T cell repertoires in COVID-19. TCRdb keeps only in-frame clones here, not all; method: immunoSEQ multiplex PCR. The data contain just over 300,000 clones, roughly 90% of them seen just once; the ten biggest clones take up approximately 1.8%. Source material: peripheral blood. These receptors originate from a young woman with COVID-19, enrolled during active disease.

CDR3 amino acids: CASSLGQGYNEQFF. For the CDR3, the DNA is TGTGCCAGCAGCTTAGGGCAGGGGTACAATGAGCAGTTCTTC. V is TRBV13 and J is TRBJ2-1; perhaps TRBD1 as D (6 bases). Germline V gives CDR1 PRHDT, CDR2 FYEKMQ (reference sequence). The ends were cut back, 0 bases at V and 4 bases at J, with 7 bases in the middle. The CDR3 has 14 amino acids.

This clone came up a few times. This chain joins TRBV27 and TRBJ2-7; 7 nucleotides match TRBD2. CDR3 length equals 15 residues. The V segment lost 3 bases and the J segment 2 bases; nucleotides outside the gene matches: 7. Germline V gene lookup returns CDR1 MNHEY and CDR2 SMNVEV (reference sequence). CDR3 DNA: TGTGCCAGCAGTTTCGCGGCTAGCGGACCCTACGAGCAGTACTTC. Its protein is CASSFAASGPYEQYF.

The chain couples TRBV7-9 to TRBJ2-3; 11 nucleotides line up with TRBD2. The CDR3 totals 15 residues. Germline CDR1 reads SEHNR; CDR2 reads FQNEAQ (reference sequence). Trimming removed 5 bases from V and 5 bases from J; junction bases left unmatched: 6. The chain's CDR3 is CASSPLLAGVDTQYF. Written as DNA, the CDR3 is TGTGCCAGCAGCCCTCTACTAGCGGGGGTAGATACGCAGTATTTT.

This clone was found once. V usage is TRBV6-5 and J usage is TRBJ1-6; 10 bases line up with TRBD1. The junction had 8 bases not matched to a gene; V was cut back by 6 bases and J by 9 bases. Looked up from germline, CDR1 is MNHEY and CDR2 is SVGAGI. The CDR3 length is 15 residues. The DNA of the CDR3 is TGTGCCAGCAGACCGACAGGGGGCACGTTTTCACCCCTCCACTTT. Translation: CASRPTGGTFSPLHF.

The rearrangement links TRBV7-8 to TRBJ2-7; 7 bases match TRBD2. The J segment lost 4 bases and the V segment lost 3 bases, leaving 15 bases of the junction unmatched. Germline CDR1 and CDR2: SGHVS and FQNEAQ. The CDR3 covers 17 residues. The CDR3 spells CASSLGGEGNRPYEQYV. The CDR3 DNA reads as TGTGCCAGCAGCTTGGGGGGGGAGGGTAATAGGCCTTACGAGCAGTACGTC.

This chain connects TRBV7-2 to TRBJ2-3; 9 nucleotides agree with TRBD2. The ends lost 1 base at V and 3 bases at J; junction bases unmatched: 5. Germline assignment: CDR1 SGHTA and CDR2 FQGNSA. The CDR3 covers 16 residues. The CDR3 nucleotides are TGTGCCAGCAGCTTAGTTGCGGCGGGGGGGACAGATACGCAGTATTTT. Protein: CASSLVAAGGTDTQYF.

In DNA, the CDR3 is TGTGCCAGCAGCGGGCTAGCGGGGGCCCGGACCTACAATGAGCAGTTCTTC. It is translated as CASSGLAGARTYNEQFF. This chain uses TRBV5-4 with TRBJ2-1; TRBD2 aligns across 10 bases. Per germline, CDR1 SGHNT and CDR2 YYREEE (reference sequence). The V gene end was trimmed by 4 bases and the J gene end by 2 bases; junction bases not matched to a gene: 9. The CDR3 consists of 17 residues.

This chain uses TRBV7-2 with TRBJ1-2; no reliable D call. The germline V gene encodes CDR1 SGHTA and CDR2 FQGNSA. CDR3 length: 14 amino acids. V gave up 5 bases and J gave up 4 bases, with 14 bases separating them. The DNA for the CDR3 is TGTGCCAGCAGCCAAGATCAGGCGGGCTATGGCTACACCTTC. This sequence encodes CASSQDQAGYGYTF.

This sequence joins TRBV7-2 and TRBJ1-5, with a tentative D call TRBD1 (6 bases). The germline V and J ends were trimmed by 5 bases and 2 bases, with 10 bases remaining between them. The CDR3 spans 14 residues. In germline, CDR1 is SGHTA, CDR2 FQGNSA. The CDR3 loop reads CASSRNRGNQPQHF. CDR3 in DNA: TGTGCCAGCAGCCGCAACAGGGGCAATCAGCCCCAGCATTTT.

This clone was seen a single time. J is TRBJ2-3 and V is TRBV30; no clear D. The germline gives CDR1 GTSNPN, CDR2 SVGIG (reference sequence). The length of the CDR3 is 12 residues. V lost 1 base, J lost 10 bases, and 12 bases lay in between. The CDR3 protein is CAWSGVSTPQYF. The CDR3 nucleotides are TGTGCCTGGAGTGGCGTCTCTACGCCGCAGTATTTT.

J is TRBJ1-2 and V is TRBV4-2; 8 bases map to TRBD1. The V segment lost 1 base and the J segment 2 bases; nucleotides outside the gene matches: 6. The CDR3 sequence is 16 residues long. The V gene's germline CDR1 is LGHNA and CDR2 YNFKEQ. The CDR3 DNA is TGTGCCAGCAGCCAAGGGCCAGGGGGCGGAAACTATGGCTACACCTTC. This encodes CASSQGPGGGNYGYTF.

The gene calls are TRBV4-1 and TRBJ2-5; D remains unclear. The CDR3 has 15 amino acids. Per the germline V gene, CDR1 is MGHRA and CDR2 is YSYEKL. The germline V and J ends were trimmed by 4 bases and 0 bases, with 12 bases remaining between them. DNA of the CDR3: TGCGCCAGCAGCCGGGTGACAACAGACCAAGAGACCCAGTACTTC. It is translated as CASSRVTTDQETQYF.

This chain links TRBV28 with TRBJ1-5; possibly TRBD1 for D (6 bases). The CDR3 loop spans 15 amino acids. The germline gives CDR1 MDHEN, CDR2 SYDVKM. Trimming removed 6 bases at V and 4 bases at J, with 16 bases between. This CDR3 reads CASRGAGGNNQPQHF. The CDR3 DNA follows: TGTGCCAGCAGGGGGGCAGGAGGTAATAATCAGCCCCAGCATTTT.

The gene calls are TRBV19 and TRBJ2-2, with 8 positions matching TRBD2. Trimming cost V 6 bases and J 5 bases; bases outside gene matches: 8. The CDR3 totals 15 residues. CDR1 is LNHDA and CDR2 is SQIVND in the germline V gene (reference sequence). CDR3 coding DNA: TGTGCCAGTAGCCGATACGGGGGGGGTACCGGGGAGCTGTTTTTT. Protein: CASSRYGGGTGELFF.

This sequence joins TRBV15 and TRBJ2-3, with 7 positions matching TRBD1. CDR1 is LNHNV, CDR2 YYDKDF, per germline (reference sequence). Losses at the gene ends were 0 bases for V and 1 base for J; bases not matched to a gene: 13. The length of the CDR3 is 19 residues. The CDR3 nucleotides are TGTGCCACCAGCAGAGATGGAAAGACAGGGCTTTATCGCACAGATACGCAGTATTTT. Translation: CATSRDGKTGLYRTDTQYF.

This clone was counted between two and nine times. The genes are TRBV3-1 (or the pseudogene TRBV3-2) and TRBJ2-1, with D possibly TRBD2 on 6 matching bases. The CDR3 is made up of 15 amino acids. Trimming cost V 4 bases and J 3 bases, with 13 bases left between them. CDR1 and CDR2 from the germline V gene are LGHDT and YNNKEL (reference sequence). The CDR3 DNA reads as TGTGCCAGCAGCCCGCGGAGGGTGGGCTACAATGAGCAGTTCTTC. This codes for CASSPRRVGYNEQFF.

This chain joins TRBV4-1 and TRBJ2-3, with D unclear. This CDR3 is 21 amino acids long. Trimming shortened V by 0 bases and J by 2 bases, and 27 bases separated the two germline ends. Germline CDR1 MGHRA, CDR2 YSYEKL. CDR3 loop: CASSQDFSATESYTYTDTQYF. The CDR3 nucleotides are TGCGCCAGCAGCCAAGATTTTTCGGCTACAGAGAGTTATACGTACACAGATACGCAGTATTTT.

The chain employs TRBV4-3 and TRBJ1-2, with 10 bases fitting TRBD1. The CDR3 consists of 18 residues. Germline V gives CDR1 LGHNA, CDR2 YSLEER. V dropped 0 bases and J dropped 2; count of bases not matched to a gene: 9. The CDR3 is CASSQDGPTGGRNYGYTF. The CDR3 DNA reads TGCGCCAGCAGCCAAGATGGCCCGACAGGGGGCAGGAACTATGGCTACACCTTC.

The chain carries TRBV11-2 and TRBJ2-1, with 11 bases fitting TRBD1. Looked up from germline, CDR1 is SGHAT and CDR2 is FQNNGV. This CDR3 comprises 16 residues. The J segment lost 8 bases and the V segment lost 4 bases, leaving 10 bases of the junction unmatched. The CDR3 reads CASSSPGQGDWDEQFF. DNA for the CDR3: TGTGCCAGCAGCTCTCCGGGACAGGGGGATTGGGATGAGCAGTTCTTC.

The V gene is TRBV2, the J gene TRBJ1-4, with a tentative D call TRBD1 (6 bases). Germline CDR1 is SNHLY and CDR2 is FYNNEI. The CDR3 consists of 17 residues. V dropped 1 base and J dropped 0 bases, with 12 bases sitting between them. CDR3 loop: CASSEDGTRATNEKLFF. CDR3 bases: TGTGCCAGCAGTGAAGACGGGACACGTGCAACTAATGAAAAACTGTTTTTT.